A single sample gave rise to the 11 T cell receptor beta chains below, sequenced in a study of Ad26.COV2.S vaccination and SARS-CoV-2 variants. The treatment denotes: around 19 received Ad26.COV2.S at low or high dose, single or two shots; roughly five received placebo; per-sample allocation not given. Sampling was performed 63 days after the first vaccine or placebo injection. This table comes from immunoSEQ multiplex PCR, and its TCRdb copy is limited to in-frame clones, with some not included. The data hold 300,000 to 400,000 clones, with over 75% observed a single time. Sequenced material: peripheral blood, taken in a trial of Ad26.COV2.S vaccine versus placebo. These receptors all come from a person between 18 and 65 years old who received the Ad26.COV2.S COVID-19 vaccine or a placebo.

The chain joins TRBV7-2 to TRBJ2-4, with unresolved D. Trimming shortened V by 1 base and J by 0 bases, and 7 bases separated the two germline ends. The CDR3 is made up of 15 amino acids. CDR1 is SGHTA and CDR2 is FQGNSA in the germline V gene. The CDR3 DNA follows: TGTGCCAGCAGCTTAGTTTGGAGAGCCAAAAACATTCAGTACTTC. Translation gives CASSLVWRAKNIQYF.

This clone came up once. This sequence joins TRBV9 and TRBJ2-5; TRBD2 agrees at 9 bases. Trimming took 4 bases from V and 5 from J; bases not matched to a gene: 21. The CDR3 covers 19 residues. Per the germline V gene, CDR1 is SGDLS and CDR2 is YYNGEE. DNA of the CDR3: TGTGCCAGCAGCTCCCGACAGGGTTTCCAGCGGGGGGCCCTTGAGACCCAGTACTTC. This sequence encodes CASSSRQGFQRGALETQYF.

The CDR3 DNA is TGTGCCAGCAGCCCCGGCGGGGGGGGCGCATATCTCACTGAAGCTTTCTTT. Residues: CASSPGGGGAYLTEAFF. The chain couples TRBV14 to TRBJ1-1, with TRBD1 as a possible D gene (6 bases). The CDR3 sequence is 17 residues long. Germline values: CDR1 SGHDN, CDR2 FVKESK. V was trimmed by 4 bases and J by 4 bases, leaving 22 bases between them. The whole variable domain, remainder taken from reference TRBV14 and TRBJ1-1, is EAGVTQFPSHSVIEKGQTVTLRCDPISGHDNLYWYRRVMGKEIKFLLHFVKESKQDESGMPNNRFLAERTGGTYSTLKVQPAELEDSGVYFCASSPGGGGAYLTEAFFGQGTRLTVV.

V usage is TRBV7-9 and J usage is TRBJ1-5; possibly TRBD1 for D (5 bases). CDR3 length: 15 amino acids. Per germline, CDR1 SEHNR and CDR2 FQNEAQ (reference sequence). The V end lost 5 bases, the J end lost 3 bases, and 14 bases lay between the germline ends. The CDR3 DNA is TGTGCCAGCAGCCCAAGCGGAGGGGTCAATCAGCCCCAGCATTTT. Translated: CASSPSGGVNQPQHF.

The chain has TRBV29-1 and TRBJ2-2; D is uncertain. Germline loops: CDR1 SQVTM, CDR2 ANQGSEA. V was pared by 3 bases and J by 0 bases, with 5 bases between. The CDR3 sequence is 13 residues long. CDR3 loop: CSVEASNTGELFF. CDR3 DNA: TGCAGCGTTGAGGCGTCGAACACCGGGGAGCTGTTTTTT.

This chain joins TRBV5-1 and TRBJ2-7; 8 bases align to TRBD1. The V gene end was trimmed by 2 bases and the J gene end by 4 bases; junction bases not matched to a gene: 8. Germline V gives CDR1 SGHRS, CDR2 YFSETQ. CDR3 length equals 15 residues. The CDR3 DNA follows: TGCGCCAGCAGCTTAGGACAGGGCCTTCTTTACGAGCAGTACTTC. Protein sequence: CASSLGQGLLYEQYF. Together with reference TRBV5-1 and TRBJ2-7, the CDR3 gives the full variable domain: KAGVTQTPRYLIKTRGQQVTLSCSPISGHRSVSWYQQTPGQGLQFLFEYFSETQRNKGNFPGRFSGRQFSNSRSEMNVSTLELGDSALYLCASSLGQGLLYEQYFGPGTRLTVT.

This rearrangement joins TRBV7-2 to TRBJ1-2; D might be TRBD1 (6 bases). Germline V gives CDR1 SGHTA, CDR2 FQGNSA. The germline V and J ends were trimmed by 4 bases and 3 bases, with 9 bases remaining between them. This CDR3 region has 13 residues. The CDR3 sequence is CASSSHRDYGYTF. For the CDR3, the DNA is TGTGCCAGCAGCTCCCACAGGGACTATGGCTACACCTTC. Full variable domain (outside the CDR3, taken from reference TRBV7-2 and TRBJ1-2): GAGVSQSPSNKVTEKGKDVELRCDPISGHTALYWYRQSLGQGLEFLIYFQGNSAPDKSGLPSDRFSAERTGGSVSTLTIQRTQQEDSAVYLCASSSHRDYGYTFGSGTRLTVV.

The V call is TRBV11-2, the J call TRBJ1-2; D not resolved. The ends were cut back, 5 bases at V and 4 bases at J, with 5 bases in the middle. This CDR3 comprises 11 residues. CDR1 and CDR2 from the germline V gene are SGHAT and FQNNGV. CDR3 nucleotides: TGTGCCAGCAGCCACGGCTATGGCTACACCTTC. This sequence encodes CASSHGYGYTF. Based on the CDR3 plus reference TRBV11-2 and TRBJ1-2, the full variable domain is EAGVAQSPRYKIIEKRQSVAFWCNPISGHATLYWYQQILGQGPKLLIQFQNNGVVDDSQLPKDRFSAERLKGVDSTLKIQPAKLEDSAVYLCASSHGYGYTFGSGTRLTVV.

The V gene is TRBV4-2, the J gene TRBJ2-7; 8 positions match TRBD2. Germline CDR1 LGHNA, CDR2 YNFKEQ. The CDR3 loop spans 15 amino acids. V lost 0 bases to trimming and J lost 6 bases; unmatched junction nucleotides: 7. The CDR3: CASSQDHSGATEQYF. CDR3 nucleotide sequence: TGTGCCAGCAGCCAAGATCATAGCGGGGCAACCGAGCAGTACTTC.

This rearrangement joins TRBV5-6 to TRBJ2-7; D ambiguous. The V and J ends lost 0 bases and 5 bases respectively, with 3 bases between them. This CDR3 is built from 11 residues. Per the germline V gene, CDR1 is SGHDT and CDR2 is YYEEEE. Here the CDR3 DNA reads TGTGCCAGCAGCTTGGGTGACGAGCAGTACTTC. It translates to CASSLGDEQYF. The complete variable domain, with remaining parts taken from reference TRBV5-6 and TRBJ2-7, reads DAGVTQSPTHLIKTRGQQVTLRCSPKSGHDTVSWYQQALGQGPQFIFQYYEEEERQRGNFPDRFSGHQFPNYSSELNVNALLLGDSALYLCASSLGDEQYFGPGTRLTVT.

The chain uses TRBV29-1 and TRBJ2-7; D may be TRBD1 (6 bases). With 3 bases removed from V and 7 bases from J, the gap between germline ends came to 16 bases. The CDR3 is made up of 13 amino acids. Germline V gene data show CDR1 as SQVTM and CDR2 as ANQGSEA. Here the CDR3 DNA reads TGCAGCGTTGATAGGGGGTCCACCGGAGAGCAGTACTTC. Translation gives CSVDRGSTGEQYF.